This T cell receptor (beta chain) appears in the sequencing data of a study of regulatory T cells in long-lasting Graves disease. Study information: Graves' disease counted as persistent after over 5 years of antithyroid drugs with positive TSH receptor antibodies.

Concerning this clonotype: Its antigen is unknown.

Time point of the sample: persistent/refractory GD, antithyroid drugs over 5 years with positive TRAb. PBMCs provided the RNA from which the TCR library was made. The patient group derived from an endocrinology department in Xi'an, China. Germline CDR1 reads DFQATT; CDR2 reads SNEGSKA (reference sequence). This CDR3 contains 12 residues. Trimming removed 1 base from V and 8 bases from J, with 11 bases in between. Library construction for TCR beta used iRepertoire HTBI primers and Arm-PCR of CDR3 regions. Using its own MiXCR run on the multiplex PCR reads, TCRdb lists one record per CDR3 protein. The sample shows over 450,000 distinct CDR3 sequences, about 22% of them seen only once. Study-level results: There was favoring of TRBV28, TRBJ1-2 and TRBJ2-5 in persistent disease.

J is TRBJ1-2 and V is TRBV20-1; D ambiguous. The starting material was peripheral blood mononuclear cells (PBMCs), obtained when the disease was refractory, from a patient treated with antithyroid drugs. The sequence was obtained from a female donor with Graves disease. The CDR3 DNA sequence: TGCAGTGCTAGAGTGGGTGGGTGGGGCTACACCTTC. It specifies CSARVGGWGYTF.